This TCR beta chain was profiled in a study of immune cell composition in non-small cell lung cancer. TCRdb's copy holds only in-frame clones and misses some; the assay was immunoSEQ multiplex PCR. The data show some 1,900 clones, 83% seen once. Note on this clone: The antigen remains unidentified.

General study findings and limits: Lung squamous cell carcinoma tumours had significantly higher top 10 clone scores and productive clonality than lung adenocarcinoma. It was not proven that tumour-reactive clones equal dominant tumour-associated clones. Clones >0.5% enriched in tumour were rarer in adenocarcinoma (roughly 35%) than squamous (about 80%). TIL tumour reactivity correlated with maximal tumour-associated clone frequency in adenocarcinoma.

Germline CDR1 MNHNS, CDR2 SASEGT. Trimming took 7 bases from V and 9 from J; bases not matched to a gene: 11. The CDR3 totals 13 residues. The rearrangement uses TRBV6-1 and TRBJ2-5; TRBD1 matches at 7 bases. Source material: lung tumor tissue. The receptor's source is a human donor with non-small cell lung cancer. The CDR3 DNA sequence: TGTGCCAGCAAGCCGGGACAGCGCACGTCCCAGTACTTC. Translated: CASKPGQRTSQYF.